This T cell receptor beta chain was identified in a study of blood T cell repertoires in COVID-19. Whole-study context: Material from acute and convalescent COVID-19 was sourced from the United States, Italy and Spain. From T cells, B-cell-depleted T cells, or PBMCs came the material, which was cDNA or gDNA.

Per the original methods: The assay estimated nucleated cells by amplifying reference gene primers. Sequencing was performed with immunoSEQ multiplex PCR; in TCRdb, only in-frame clones are kept and a portion is missing. The D gene and trimming were derived from the DNA, and the V and J assignments and clone size from that table. The table records roughly 200,000 clones, under 90% of them present only once. Germline CDR1 reads SNHLY; CDR2 reads FYNNEI. CDR3 length: 14 residues. V was cut by 10 bases and J by 3 bases, with 16 bases left in between. The V and J genes are TRBV2 and TRBJ1-5; D call uncertain. The sample comprised peripheral blood. The receptor was derived from a man aged 55-75 years with acute or convalescent COVID-19. The CDR3 reads CATREGTPNQPQHF. In DNA, the CDR3 is TGTGCCACCCGGGAGGGAACCCCCAATCAGCCCCAGCATTTT.